These 15 T cell receptor beta chains were all obtained from the same sample, sequenced in a study of T-cell reconstitution after alpha-beta-depleted transplantation in children. This sample's TCRbeta library carried unique molecular identifier barcodes. TCRdb re-analysed the PCR reads in MiXCR, keeping a single row per CDR3 protein. The data show about 610,000 distinct CDR3 sequences, with 8% to 11% seen just once and roughly 4% held by the top ten. The specimen comprised PBMCs from the stem cell graft donor, sampled from the stem cell graft. Receptors were obtained from a human donor who donated a stem cell graft to a child with acute myeloid leukemia.

This clonotype has a count of ten or more. This chain uses TRBV27 with TRBJ2-1; the D is unclear. This CDR3 is 13 amino acids long. The V end was cut by 4 bases, the J end by 4 bases, with 8 bases between. CDR1 MNHEY and CDR2 SMNVEV come from the germline V gene (reference sequence). The CDR3 DNA is TGTGCCAGCAGTTCCAACTGGTACAATGAGCAGTTCTTC. Its protein is CASSSNWYNEQFF.

The genes are TRBV7-9 and TRBJ2-3, with 8 bases aligning to TRBD1. After removal of 5 bases from V and 4 bases from J, the junction contained 14 bases not matched to a gene. The germline V gene has CDR1 SEHNR and CDR2 FQNEAQ (reference sequence). The CDR3 runs to 17 residues. CDR3 DNA: TGTGCCAGCAGCCGGGCTCTCACAGGGGGTTTAGCAGATACGCAGTATTTT. It translates to CASSRALTGGLADTQYF.

J is TRBJ2-1 and V is TRBV5-1, with 8 positions matching TRBD1. The V and J ends lost 4 bases and 8 bases, in that order; junction bases with no gene match: 8. The CDR3 covers 14 residues. Germline lookup yields CDR1 SGHRS and CDR2 YFSETQ. The CDR3 DNA is TGCGCCAGCAGCCGTGGACAGGGTGTCGATGAGCAGTTCTTC. Protein: CASSRGQGVDEQFF.

This clonotype was observed many times. The rearrangement links TRBV7-3 to TRBJ2-7; no firm D call. Germline CDR1 and CDR2: SGHTA and FQGTGA. Trimming pared 5 bases from V and 6 bases from J, leaving 14 bases between. The CDR3 has 13 residues. CDR3 sequence reads: CASSPGRVSEQYF. CDR3 sequence (DNA): TGTGCCAGCAGCCCTGGTAGGGTCAGCGAGCAGTACTTC.

V usage is TRBV12-5 and J usage is TRBJ2-5; a possible D gene is TRBD1 (5 bases). This CDR3 spans 13 amino acids. Trimming removed 1 base at V and 5 bases at J, with 8 bases between. Germline CDR1 is LGHNT and CDR2 is FRNRAP. This chain's CDR3 is CASGLGGWETQYF. The CDR3 DNA follows: TGTGCTAGTGGTTTGGGGGGCTGGGAGACCCAGTACTTC.

This chain links TRBV5-1 with TRBJ1-3; D is unclear. CDR3 size: 14 residues. Trimming stripped 3 bases from V and 0 bases from J, with 7 bases between. Germline values: CDR1 SGHRS, CDR2 YFSETQ. This CDR3 reads CASSSGLSGNTIYF. CDR3 nucleotide sequence: TGCGCCAGCAGCTCAGGACTCTCTGGAAACACCATATATTTT.

This clonotype came up a few times. The CDR3: CASSDDPTGSKYF. The CDR3, as DNA: TGTGCCAGCAGTGATGACCCGACAGGCAGCAAGTACTTC. This chain links TRBV2 with TRBJ2-4, with D maybe TRBD1 (6 bases). This CDR3 has 13 residues. Germline loops: CDR1 SNHLY, CDR2 FYNNEI. Trimming took off 3 bases at V and 14 bases at J, with 17 bases between the two ends.

The gene calls are TRBV4-3 and TRBJ1-4; D may be TRBD1 (5 bases). V lost 3 bases and J lost 3, with 14 bases in between. This CDR3 has 16 residues. Germline V lookup: CDR1 LGHNA, CDR2 YSLEER. The CDR3 is CASSQGTRQPNEKLFF. The CDR3 DNA follows: TGCGCCAGCAGCCAGGGAACCCGACAGCCTAATGAAAAACTGTTTTTT.

This clonotype was recorded a few times. V and J are TRBV30 and TRBJ1-1; D is ambiguous. V lost 2 bases to trimming and J lost 0 bases, with 7 bases between them. The CDR3 totals 13 residues. Germline assignment: CDR1 GTSNPN and CDR2 SVGIG (reference sequence). CDR3 protein: CAWSPQLNTEAFF. The DNA of the CDR3 is TGTGCCTGGAGTCCCCAGTTGAACACTGAAGCTTTCTTT. Full variable domain (remainder filled in from reference TRBV30 and TRBJ1-1): SQTIHQWPATLVQPVGSPLSLECTVEGTSNPNLYWYRQAAGRGLQLLFYSVGIGQISSEVPQNLSASRPQDRQFILSSKKLLLSDSGFYLCAWSPQLNTEAFFGQGTRLTVV.

This clonotype occurred a few times. This chain connects TRBV2 to TRBJ2-3, with 9 nucleotides matching TRBD2. Trimming at V came to 8 bases and at J to 0 bases, leaving 9 bases not matched to a gene. Germline V gene lookup returns CDR1 SNHLY and CDR2 FYNNEI. CDR3 size: 16 residues. The CDR3 DNA reads as TGTGCCAGCTGCACTAGCGGGTCTCCTAGCACAGATACGCAGTATTTT. Amino acids: CASCTSGSPSTDTQYF.

This chain uses TRBV7-2 with TRBJ1-5; tentative D call: TRBD1 (6 bases). V lost 5 bases and J 6 bases, leaving 17 bases between the germline ends. Germline V gene sequence: CDR1 SGHTA, CDR2 FQGNSA. This CDR3 has 15 amino acids. The CDR3 DNA is TGTGCCAGCAGCCTGGGCTCGGACAGTACTCAGCCCCAGCATTTT. Protein sequence: CASSLGSDSTQPQHF.

The chain joins TRBV7-2 to TRBJ2-7, with 7 bases fitting TRBD1. V lost 2 bases to trimming and J lost 5 bases; unmatched junction nucleotides: 3. Looked up from germline, CDR1 is SGHTA and CDR2 is FQGNSA. CDR3 size: 13 residues. The CDR3 DNA is TGTGCCAGCAGCTTAACAGGGGCCAACGAGCAGTACTTC. Its protein product is CASSLTGANEQYF.

On this clonotype: A much larger clone differs from this one at a single base, so this may be a read error. The chain is built from TRBV7-8 and TRBJ2-5, with D unclear. The CDR3 consists of 10 residues. V was trimmed by 5 bases and J by 5 bases, leaving 3 bases between them. The germline CDR1 and CDR2 sequences are SGHVS and FQNEAQ. CDR3 in DNA: TGTGCCAGCAGCATCGAGACCCAGTACTTC. This codes for CASSIETQYF.

This chain uses TRBV6-2 or TRBV6-3 with TRBJ2-1; D is tentatively TRBD1 or TRBD2 (5 bases each). The V gene's germline CDR1 is MNHEY and CDR2 SVGEGT. Trimming pared 5 bases from V and 6 bases from J, leaving 11 bases between. This CDR3 comprises 13 residues. As DNA, the CDR3 is TGTGCCAGCAGTCCGGGACGGGTCAATGAGCAGTTCTTC. This sequence encodes CASSPGRVNEQFF.

Regarding this clonotype: One base away lies a much larger clone, so this may be a sequencing read error. As the CDR3 is not closed by the conserved phenylalanine or tryptophan, this likely results from a read error. CDR3 DNA sequence: TGTGCCAGCAGTGGCCCTCCCCAGCATGTT. It yields the protein CASSGPPQHV. This chain connects TRBV6-2 or TRBV6-3 to TRBJ1-5; D gene uncertain. Trimming cost V 5 bases and J 10 bases, with 6 bases left between them. Germline CDR1 reads MNHEY; CDR2 reads SVGEGT. The CDR3 is made up of 10 amino acids.